These 19 T cell receptor beta chains were all obtained from the same sample, sequenced in a study of blood T cell repertoires in COVID-19. The assay was immunoSEQ multiplex PCR, and TCRdb's table has in-frame clones only and misses some. The sample has more than 150,000 clones, about 81% seen once. The material sequenced was peripheral blood. These receptors originate from a man aged 25-40 years with active or convalescent COVID-19.

This chain links TRBV28 with TRBJ1-1; 8 bases agree with TRBD1. With V trimmed by 1 base and J by 7 bases, 8 bases remained unmatched. Germline loops: CDR1 MDHEN, CDR2 SYDVKM. The CDR3 is 15 amino acids. CDR3 loop: CASSLLQGAQSEAFF. In nucleotides, the CDR3 is TGTGCCAGCAGTTTATTGCAGGGGGCGCAAAGTGAAGCTTTCTTT.

The V gene is TRBV9, the J gene TRBJ2-2, with 8 bases lining up with TRBD2. V dropped 0 bases and J dropped 4; count of bases not matched to a gene: 5. CDR1 is SGDLS and CDR2 is YYNGEE in the germline V gene. The CDR3 length is 16 residues. As DNA, the CDR3 is TGTGCCAGCAGCGTAGCGGGGGGGGCCAGCACCGGGGAGCTGTTTTTT. It encodes CASSVAGGASTGELFF.

The chain recombines TRBV30 with TRBJ1-5; no clear D. V was clipped by 0 bases and J by 4 bases, with 10 bases between them. Germline assignment: CDR1 GTSNPN and CDR2 SVGIG (reference sequence). CDR3 size: 14 residues. In nucleotides, the CDR3 is TGTGCCTGGAGTGTGATGAGTAATAATCAGCCCCAGCATTTT. Its translation is CAWSVMSNNQPQHF.

This clone has only one observation. J is TRBJ2-2 and V is TRBV13, with 7 bases aligning to TRBD1. Germline loops: CDR1 PRHDT, CDR2 FYEKMQ (reference sequence). With V trimmed by 4 bases and J by 2 bases, 16 bases remained unmatched. This CDR3 spans 19 amino acids. Here the CDR3 reads CASSSMPTGAPFNTGELFF. For the CDR3, the DNA is TGTGCCAGCAGCTCGATGCCTACAGGGGCACCCTTTAACACCGGGGAGCTGTTTTTT.

The rearrangement uses TRBV6-4 and TRBJ2-5, with 7 bases identical to TRBD1. The junction had 20 bases not matched to a gene; V was cut back by 8 bases and J by 2 bases. CDR1 and CDR2 (germline): MRHNA, SNTAGT. This CDR3 is built from 18 residues. In DNA form, the CDR3 reads TGTGCCAGCCGTGTTAGCACGGCCAAGGGGGCGTGGCAAGAGACCCAGTACTTC. As protein: CASRVSTAKGAWQETQYF.

This clone was detected only a few times. This chain connects TRBV5-6 to TRBJ1-2; D is perhaps TRBD1 (5 bases). V was trimmed by 4 bases and J by 6 bases, leaving 16 bases between them. This CDR3 has 14 amino acids. Germline V gene lookup returns CDR1 SGHDT and CDR2 YYEEEE. The CDR3 DNA reads as TGTGCCAGCAGCAACCTACCGGGGGAGGATGGCTACACCTTC. Protein sequence: CASSNLPGEDGYTF.

Only a few counts were recorded for this clone. This chain links TRBV11-2 with TRBJ2-1; D might be TRBD2 (6 bases). The CDR3 totals 15 residues. Germline V lookup: CDR1 SGHAT, CDR2 FQNNGV. Trimming removed 3 bases at V and 1 base at J, with 10 bases between. CDR3: CASSFSSGSYNEQFF. CDR3 in DNA: TGTGCCAGCAGCTTTTCCAGCGGGTCCTACAATGAGCAGTTCTTC.

This clone was observed a few times. This chain connects TRBV6-5 to TRBJ1-6; D unclear. The CDR3 consists of 16 residues. Germline CDR1 is MNHEY and CDR2 is SVGAGI. The V gene lost 0 bases and the J gene lost 5 bases, with 11 bases spanning the gap. The CDR3 spells CASSYSNNVDNSPLHF. CDR3 DNA sequence: TGTGCCAGCAGTTACTCCAACAACGTGGATAATTCACCCCTCCACTTT.

This chain links TRBV19 with TRBJ1-6, with D possibly matching TRBD1 (5 bases). Germline loops: CDR1 LNHDA, CDR2 SQIVND (reference sequence). V lost 0 bases to trimming and J lost 6 bases, with 9 bases between them. This CDR3 has 15 residues. As DNA, the CDR3 is TGTGCCAGTAGTATAGAGCAGGGTACTAATTCACCCCTCCACTTT. Amino acids: CASSIEQGTNSPLHF.

The rearrangement links TRBV5-1 to TRBJ2-5; 10 nucleotides agree with TRBD2. The germline gives CDR1 SGHRS, CDR2 YFSETQ. Trimming at V came to 5 bases and at J to 4 bases, leaving 11 bases not matched to a gene. The CDR3 length is 16 residues. For the CDR3, the DNA is TGCGCCAGCAGTCCGGGGGTAGCGGGGGGTCTAGAGACCCAGTACTTC. Protein product: CASSPGVAGGLETQYF. The full variable domain, rest sourced from reference TRBV5-1 and TRBJ2-5, is KAGVTQTPRYLIKTRGQQVTLSCSPISGHRSVSWYQQTPGQGLQFLFEYFSETQRNKGNFPGRFSGRQFSNSRSEMNVSTLELGDSALYLCASSPGVAGGLETQYFGPGTRLLVL.

J is TRBJ1-2 and V is TRBV24-1, with D possibly being TRBD1 (6 bases). The CDR3 sequence is 15 residues long. V was clipped by 2 bases and J by 4 bases, with 13 bases between them. CDR1 is KGHDR and CDR2 is SFDVKD in the germline V gene. CDR3 sequence: CATSDSGATFYGYTF. The DNA of the CDR3 is TGTGCCACCAGTGATTCAGGGGCGACCTTCTATGGCTACACCTTC.

The chain is built from TRBV2 and TRBJ2-2; D possibly corresponds to TRBD1 (6 bases). The CDR3 consists of 15 residues. CDR1 SNHLY and CDR2 FYNNEI come from the germline V gene. Trimming removed 6 bases from V and 8 bases from J, with 19 bases in between. The CDR3 loop reads CASSFITGFGGELFF. The CDR3 DNA reads TGTGCCAGCAGCTTCATTACAGGGTTCGGGGGGGAGCTGTTTTTT.

The chain has TRBV3-1 (or the pseudogene TRBV3-2) and TRBJ2-2; no reliable D call. V lost 4 bases to trimming and J lost 4 bases, with 10 bases between them. CDR1 and CDR2 (germline): LGHDT, YNNKEL (reference sequence). The CDR3 is made up of 14 amino acids. The CDR3 sequence is CASSLNGVTGELFF. CDR3 DNA: TGTGCCAGCAGCCTCAATGGAGTCACCGGGGAGCTGTTTTTT.

The chain recombines TRBV19 with TRBJ2-3, with D unclear. This CDR3 has 16 amino acids. The germline V gene encodes CDR1 LNHDA and CDR2 SQIVND (reference sequence). V lost 1 base and J lost 1, with 12 bases in between. The DNA for the CDR3 is TGTGCCAGTAGTATAGTCCGGGTTGATGGCACAGATACGCAGTATTTT. The encoded protein is CASSIVRVDGTDTQYF.

The chain joins TRBV18 to TRBJ1-2, with 9 positions matching TRBD1. This CDR3 has 15 amino acids. Germline V gene sequence: CDR1 KGHSH, CDR2 LQKENI. V shed 1 base and J 8 bases; nucleotides not matched to a gene: 8. This CDR3 is CASSPRTGAAEGYTF. Here the CDR3 DNA reads TGTGCCAGCTCACCACGGACAGGGGCAGCTGAGGGCTACACCTTC.

This chain uses TRBV13 with TRBJ1-1, with 7 bases matching TRBD1. Germline trimming cut 5 bases from V and 3 bases from J; bases unmatched to any gene: 9. Germline CDR1 is PRHDT and CDR2 is FYEKMQ (reference sequence). This CDR3 contains 15 residues. The CDR3 loop is CASSPKDRVYTEAFF. CDR3 sequence (DNA): TGTGCCAGCAGCCCGAAAGACAGGGTGTACACTGAAGCTTTCTTT.

V and J are TRBV5-1 and TRBJ1-4; 8 bases map to TRBD1. With V trimmed by 3 bases and J by 5 bases, 3 bases remained unmatched. The CDR3 spans 14 residues. Germline CDR1 is SGHRS and CDR2 is YFSETQ. CDR3 sequence (DNA): TGCGCCAGCAGCTACCGACAGGGGAATGAAAAACTGTTTTTT. It yields the protein CASSYRQGNEKLFF.

The gene calls are TRBV18 and TRBJ2-1; perhaps TRBD2 as D (6 bases). Trimming removed 6 bases from V and 12 bases from J, with 15 bases in between. Germline loops: CDR1 KGHSH, CDR2 LQKENI. The CDR3 totals 12 residues. Here the CDR3 reads CASSRGEFGQFF. DNA for the CDR3: TGTGCCAGCTCGCGCGGGGAGTTTGGGCAGTTCTTC.

The chain employs TRBV12-3 or TRBV12-4 and TRBJ1-2; 8 nucleotides agree with TRBD1. With V trimmed by 5 bases and J by 4 bases, 3 bases remained unmatched. The CDR3 is 13 residues long. The CDR3 coding sequence is TGTGCCAGCAGTGGACAGGGTAGCTATGGCTACACCTTC. Its protein product is CASSGQGSYGYTF.